The 7 T cell receptor beta chains below all came from one sample that was sequenced in a study of molecular identifiers for immune sequencing clone quantification (dated by TCRdb to the late 2010s). The library was built by means of PCR. The instrument was a NextSeq 500. The public sequencing data were trimmed at Q25 with fastp and processed into clonotypes with MiXCR by TCRdb, which kept only in-frame beta chains. Entries that share a CDR3 protein sequence are merged under the most common genes and DNA. This sample has about 510,000 distinct CDR3 sequences in its table, and around 25% of those were observed once. The top ten hold over 0.6% of the sample. The sample consisted of naive CD8+ T cells from blood, with Jurkat cell RNA spiked in. Taken with the paper, the label for cell subset or site translates to: FACS-sorted CD8+CD4-CCR7+CD45RA+ naive T cells. The receptors shown here come from a human donor in good health. Some libraries in this study had Jurkat cell RNA spiked in.

There are a few counts of this clonotype. The chain recombines TRBV10-3 with TRBJ1-4; D remains ambiguous. Germline V gene sequence: CDR1 ENHRY, CDR2 SYGVKD. This CDR3 has 12 residues. Trimming took 4 bases from V and 5 from J, leaving 5 bases between them. DNA of the CDR3: TGTGCCATCAGTGGAAGAAATGAAAAACTGTTTTTT. Amino acid sequence: CAISGRNEKLFF.

The chain uses TRBV9 and TRBJ2-3; 9 bases map to TRBD2. Germline CDR1 is SGDLS and CDR2 is YYNGEE. CDR3 length: 16 residues. Germline trimming cut 4 bases from V and 2 bases from J; bases unmatched to any gene: 8. CDR3 loop: CASSSLSGGYTDTQYF. The CDR3 region has the DNA TGTGCCAGCAGCTCACTGAGCGGGGGGTACACAGATACGCAGTATTTT.

This clonotype has ten or more counts. The gene calls are TRBV4-2 and TRBJ1-5; possibly TRBD1 for D (5 bases). The V gene's germline CDR1 is LGHNA and CDR2 YNFKEQ. Trimming removed 3 bases from V and 7 bases from J, with 19 bases in between. The CDR3 totals 16 residues. The CDR3 sequence: CASSQVSQVGGQPQHF. The CDR3 DNA reads as TGTGCCAGCAGCCAGGTTTCACAAGTTGGGGGACAGCCCCAGCATTTT.

In its sample, this clonotype was seen a few times. The chain employs TRBV7-9 and TRBJ2-3, with 9 bases matching TRBD2. The CDR3 has 15 amino acids. With 4 bases clipped from V and 0 bases from J, the junction kept 2 bases outside the gene matches. From germline, CDR1 is SEHNR and CDR2 FQNEAQ (reference sequence). CDR3 in DNA: TGTGCCAGCAGCTGGGCGGGGGGGAGCACAGATACGCAGTATTTT. Translating gives CASSWAGGSTDTQYF.

This clonotype was detected ten times or more. The gene calls are TRBV6-2 or TRBV6-3 and TRBJ1-1; D is uncertain. V was clipped by 2 bases and J by 7 bases, with 8 bases between them. Per germline, CDR1 MNHEY and CDR2 SVGEGT. This CDR3 comprises 12 residues. The CDR3 sequence is CASSYAGLEAFF. Here the CDR3 DNA reads TGTGCCAGCAGTTACGCAGGACTTGAAGCTTTCTTT.

This clonotype came up many times. The chain has TRBV7-2 and TRBJ2-7, with 12 nucleotides matching TRBD2. In germline, CDR1 is SGHTA, CDR2 FQGNSA. This CDR3 region has 15 residues. The junction had 6 bases not matched to a gene; V was cut back by 5 bases and J by 4 bases. The CDR3 region is CASSQLAGGPYEQYF. CDR3 coding DNA: TGTGCCAGCAGCCAACTAGCGGGGGGCCCTTACGAGCAGTACTTC.

J is TRBJ1-5 and V is TRBV4-1, with unresolved D. The V end was cut by 4 bases, the J end by 1 base, with 11 bases between. Germline CDR1 reads MGHRA; CDR2 reads YSYEKL. The CDR3 runs 15 residues. CDR3 residues: CASSRVIASNQPQHF. CDR3 DNA sequence: TGCGCCAGCAGCCGCGTAATCGCGAGCAATCAGCCCCAGCATTTT.